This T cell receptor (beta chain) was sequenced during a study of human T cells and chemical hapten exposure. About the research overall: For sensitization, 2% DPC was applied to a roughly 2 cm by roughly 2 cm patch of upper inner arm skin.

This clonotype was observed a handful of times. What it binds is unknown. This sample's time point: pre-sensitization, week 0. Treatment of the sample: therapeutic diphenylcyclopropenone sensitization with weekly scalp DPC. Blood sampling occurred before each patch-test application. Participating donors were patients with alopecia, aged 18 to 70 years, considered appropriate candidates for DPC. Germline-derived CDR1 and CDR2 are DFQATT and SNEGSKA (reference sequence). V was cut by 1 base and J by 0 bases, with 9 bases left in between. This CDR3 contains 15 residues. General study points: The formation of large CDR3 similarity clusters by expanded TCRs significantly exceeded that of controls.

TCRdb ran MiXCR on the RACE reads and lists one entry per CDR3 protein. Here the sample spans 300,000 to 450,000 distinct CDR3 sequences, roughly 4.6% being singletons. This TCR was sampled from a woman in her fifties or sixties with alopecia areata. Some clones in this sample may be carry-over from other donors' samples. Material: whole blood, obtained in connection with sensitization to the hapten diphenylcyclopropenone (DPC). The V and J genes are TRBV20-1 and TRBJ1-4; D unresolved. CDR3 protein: CSARAEIATNEKLFF. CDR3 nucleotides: TGCAGTGCTAGAGCCGAGATTGCAACTAATGAAAAACTGTTTTTT.